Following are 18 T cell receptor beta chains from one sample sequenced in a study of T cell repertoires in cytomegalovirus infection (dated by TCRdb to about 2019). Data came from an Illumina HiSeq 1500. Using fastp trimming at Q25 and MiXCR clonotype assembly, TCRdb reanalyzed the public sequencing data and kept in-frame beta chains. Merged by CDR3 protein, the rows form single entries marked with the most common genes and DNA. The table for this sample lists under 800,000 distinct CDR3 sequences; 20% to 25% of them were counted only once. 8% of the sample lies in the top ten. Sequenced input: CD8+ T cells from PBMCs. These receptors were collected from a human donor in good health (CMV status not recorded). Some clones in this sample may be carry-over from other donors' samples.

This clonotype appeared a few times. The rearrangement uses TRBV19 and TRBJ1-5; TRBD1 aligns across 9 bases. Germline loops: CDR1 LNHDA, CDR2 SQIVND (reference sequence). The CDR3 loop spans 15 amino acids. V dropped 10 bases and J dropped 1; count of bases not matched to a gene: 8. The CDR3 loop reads CATRDRDRSNQPQHF. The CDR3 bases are TGTGCCACCCGGGACAGGGACCGAAGCAATCAGCCCCAGCATTTT.

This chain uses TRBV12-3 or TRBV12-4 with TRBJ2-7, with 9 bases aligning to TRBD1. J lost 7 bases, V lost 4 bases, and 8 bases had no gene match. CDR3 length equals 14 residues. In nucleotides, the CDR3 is TGTGCCAGCAGTTCGGGACAGGGACTCTGGGAGCAGTACTTC. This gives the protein CASSSGQGLWEQYF.

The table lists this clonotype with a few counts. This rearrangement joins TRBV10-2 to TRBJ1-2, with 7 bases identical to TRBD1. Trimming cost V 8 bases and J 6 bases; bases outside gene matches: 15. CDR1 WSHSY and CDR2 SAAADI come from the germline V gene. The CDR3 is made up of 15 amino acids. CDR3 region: CASGSPGRRGDGYTF. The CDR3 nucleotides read TGCGCCAGCGGATCCCCGGGACGCAGGGGGGATGGCTACACCTTC.

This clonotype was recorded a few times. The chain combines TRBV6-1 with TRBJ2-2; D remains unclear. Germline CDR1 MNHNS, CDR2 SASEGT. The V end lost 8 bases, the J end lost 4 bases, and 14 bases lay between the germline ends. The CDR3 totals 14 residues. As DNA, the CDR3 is TGTGCCAGCCTCCTATACAGCGCCACCGGGGAGCTGTTTTTT. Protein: CASLLYSATGELFF.

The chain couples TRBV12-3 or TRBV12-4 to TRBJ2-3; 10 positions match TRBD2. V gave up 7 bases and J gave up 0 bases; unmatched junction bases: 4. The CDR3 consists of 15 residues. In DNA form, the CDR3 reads TGTGCCAGCATGCCTAGCGGGGGTAGCACAGATACGCAGTATTTT. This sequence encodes CASMPSGGSTDTQYF.

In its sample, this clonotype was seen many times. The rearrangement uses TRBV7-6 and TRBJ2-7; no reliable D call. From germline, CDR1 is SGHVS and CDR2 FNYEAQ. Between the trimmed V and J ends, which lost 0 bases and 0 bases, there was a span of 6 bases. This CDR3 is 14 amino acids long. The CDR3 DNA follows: TGTGCCAGCAGCTTAGCACCCGCCTCCTACGAGCAGTACTTC. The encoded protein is CASSLAPASYEQYF.

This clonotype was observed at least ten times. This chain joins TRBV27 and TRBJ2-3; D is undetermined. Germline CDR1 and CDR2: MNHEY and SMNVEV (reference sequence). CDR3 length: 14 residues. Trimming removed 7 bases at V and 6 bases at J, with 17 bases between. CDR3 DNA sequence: TGTGCCAGCAACCCTGGACGGCTCAAGGATACGCAGTATTTT. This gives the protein CASNPGRLKDTQYF.

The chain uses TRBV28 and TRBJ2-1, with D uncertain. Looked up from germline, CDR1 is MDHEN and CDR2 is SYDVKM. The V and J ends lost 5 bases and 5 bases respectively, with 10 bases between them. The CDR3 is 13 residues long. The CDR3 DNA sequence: TGTGCCAGCAGTAAGGACGTAGACAATGAGCAGTTCTTC. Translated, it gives CASSKDVDNEQFF.

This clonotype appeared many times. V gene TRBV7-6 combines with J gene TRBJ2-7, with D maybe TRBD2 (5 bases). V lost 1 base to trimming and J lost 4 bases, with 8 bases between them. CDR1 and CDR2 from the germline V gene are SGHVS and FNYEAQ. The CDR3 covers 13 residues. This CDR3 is CASSLGEWYEQYF. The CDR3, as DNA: TGTGCCAGCAGCTTAGGGGAGTGGTACGAGCAGTACTTC.

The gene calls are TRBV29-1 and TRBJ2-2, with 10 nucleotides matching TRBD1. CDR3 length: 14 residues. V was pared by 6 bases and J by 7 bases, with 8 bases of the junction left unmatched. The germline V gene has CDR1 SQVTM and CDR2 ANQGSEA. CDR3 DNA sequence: TGCAGCGTCGGGACAGGGGCCCACATCGGGGAGCTGTTTTTT. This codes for CSVGTGAHIGELFF.

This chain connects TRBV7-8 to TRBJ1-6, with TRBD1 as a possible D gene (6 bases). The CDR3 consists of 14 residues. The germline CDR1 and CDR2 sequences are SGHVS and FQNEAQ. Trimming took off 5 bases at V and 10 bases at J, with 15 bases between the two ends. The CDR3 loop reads CASSPRTVQSPLHF. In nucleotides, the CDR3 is TGTGCCAGCAGCCCCCGGACAGTACAGTCACCCCTCCACTTT.

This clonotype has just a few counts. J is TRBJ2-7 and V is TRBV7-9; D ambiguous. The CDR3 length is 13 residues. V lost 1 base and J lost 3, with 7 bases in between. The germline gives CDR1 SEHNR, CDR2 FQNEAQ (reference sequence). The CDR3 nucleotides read TGTGCCAGCAGCTTAGGGCAATACTACGAGCAGTACTTC. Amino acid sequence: CASSLGQYYEQYF. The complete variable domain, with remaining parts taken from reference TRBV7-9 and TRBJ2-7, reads DTGVSQNPRHKITKRGQNVTFRCDPISEHNRLYWYRQTLGQGPEFLTYFQNEAQLEKSRLLSDRFSAERPKGSFSTLEIQRTEQGDSAMYLCASSLGQYYEQYFGPGTRLTVT.

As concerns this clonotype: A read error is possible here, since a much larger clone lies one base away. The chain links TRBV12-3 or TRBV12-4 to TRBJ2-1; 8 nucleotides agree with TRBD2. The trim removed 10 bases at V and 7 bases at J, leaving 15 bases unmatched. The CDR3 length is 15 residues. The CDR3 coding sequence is TGTGCCAACATTTCCACAGGCGGGGGGTTAAATGAGCAGTTCTTC. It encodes CANISTGGGLNEQFF.

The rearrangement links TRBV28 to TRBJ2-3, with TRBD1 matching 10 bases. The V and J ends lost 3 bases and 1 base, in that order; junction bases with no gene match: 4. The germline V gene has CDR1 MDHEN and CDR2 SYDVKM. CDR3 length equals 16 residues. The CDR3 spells CASSLRGQGGTDTQYF. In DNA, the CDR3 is TGTGCCAGCAGTTTGCGTGGACAGGGGGGCACAGATACGCAGTATTTT. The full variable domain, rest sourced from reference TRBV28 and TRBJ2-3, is DVKVTQSSRYLVKRTGEKVFLECVQDMDHENMFWYRQDPGLGLRLIYFSYDVKMKEKGDIPEGYSVSREKKERFSLILESASTNQTSMYLCASSLRGQGGTDTQYFGPGTRLTVL.

The CDR3 sequence: CASSYIGRLGTYNEQFF. Written as DNA, the CDR3 is TGTGCCAGCAGTTACATTGGTAGGCTAGGCACCTACAATGAGCAGTTCTTC. V is TRBV6-2 or TRBV6-3 and J is TRBJ2-1; unclear D gene. Germline V gene lookup returns CDR1 MNHEY and CDR2 SVGEGT. The CDR3 totals 17 residues. V lost 2 bases and J lost 2, with 16 bases in between.

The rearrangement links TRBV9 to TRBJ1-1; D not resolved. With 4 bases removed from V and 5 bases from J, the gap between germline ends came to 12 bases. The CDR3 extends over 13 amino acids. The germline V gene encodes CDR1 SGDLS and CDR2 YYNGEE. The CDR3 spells CASSPNHGTEAFF. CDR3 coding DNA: TGTGCCAGCAGCCCCAATCATGGGACTGAAGCTTTCTTT.

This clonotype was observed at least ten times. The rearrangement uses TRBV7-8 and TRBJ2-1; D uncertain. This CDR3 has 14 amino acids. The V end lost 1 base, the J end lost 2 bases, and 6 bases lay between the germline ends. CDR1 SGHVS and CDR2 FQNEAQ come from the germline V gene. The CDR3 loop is CASSLGRAYNEQFF. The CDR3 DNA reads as TGTGCCAGCAGCTTAGGCAGAGCCTACAATGAGCAGTTCTTC.

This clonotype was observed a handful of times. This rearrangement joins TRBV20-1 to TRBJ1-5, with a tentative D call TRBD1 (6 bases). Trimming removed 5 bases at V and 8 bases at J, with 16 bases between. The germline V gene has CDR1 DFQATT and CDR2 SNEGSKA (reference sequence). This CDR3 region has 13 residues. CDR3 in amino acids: CSAPGRGREPQHF. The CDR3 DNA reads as TGCAGTGCTCCCGGCCGGGGGCGAGAGCCCCAGCATTTT.